These 27 T cell receptor beta chains originate from one sample sequenced in a study of cytomegalovirus exposure and HLA in healthy donors (dated by TCRdb to 2016 to 2017). Receptor amplification or capture employed the immunoSEQ multiplex PCR assay. The multiplex PCR relied on a mix of 60 forward primers for TCR Vbeta segments and 13 reverse primers for TCR Jbeta segments. TCRdb limited this immuneACCESS table to in-frame rearrangements with V and J called. A share of clones is missing; checked studies link under half to unresolved V genes, and the rest is unexplained. The sample profile shows around 100,000 clones; under 70% of them were found once. Around 9% of the sample is taken by the ten largest. Material for sequencing was PBMCs. The receptors here all came from a man aged 30-40 years in good health and CMV-seropositive.

The V call is TRBV2, the J call TRBJ1-2; D unresolved. The CDR3 covers 13 residues. V lost 10 bases to trimming and J lost 3 bases, with 15 bases between them. CDR1 is SNHLY and CDR2 is FYNNEI in the germline V gene. Written as DNA, the CDR3 is TGTGCCACTCCTTCAGCGATTGACTATGGCTACACCTTC. Its protein product is CATPSAIDYGYTF.

The chain is built from TRBV6-6 and TRBJ2-1; 10 bases line up with TRBD2. From germline, CDR1 is MNHNY and CDR2 SVGAGI (reference sequence). The CDR3 contains 15 residues. V lost 2 bases and J lost 9; bases outside the gene matches: 7. Here the CDR3 reads CASSYGSGGAGEQFF. CDR3 DNA: TGTGCCAGCAGTTACGGAAGCGGGGGGGCGGGTGAGCAGTTCTTC.

This clone came up a few times. V usage is TRBV5-1 and J usage is TRBJ2-5, with 13 nucleotides matching TRBD2. From germline, CDR1 is SGHRS and CDR2 YFSETQ. Trimming took 7 bases from V and 4 from J; bases not matched to a gene: 1. The CDR3 is 13 amino acids. DNA of the CDR3: TGCGCCAGCTGGACTAGCGGGGGAGAGACCCAGTACTTC. Translating it yields CASWTSGGETQYF.

The chain carries TRBV28 and TRBJ1-1, with 7 nucleotides matching TRBD1. From germline, CDR1 is MDHEN and CDR2 SYDVKM. V was pared by 4 bases and J by 3 bases, with 8 bases of the junction left unmatched. The CDR3 consists of 15 residues. The CDR3 sequence: CASSSPGTDYTEAFF. The CDR3 DNA follows: TGTGCCAGCAGTTCCCCCGGGACAGACTACACTGAAGCTTTCTTT.

This clone occurred a few times. This sequence joins TRBV7-3 and TRBJ2-2; TRBD1 is a possible D gene (7 bases). The CDR3 length is 17 residues. CDR1 SGHTA and CDR2 FQGTGA come from the germline V gene. Trimming shortened V by 4 bases and J by 4 bases, and 19 bases separated the two germline ends. The DNA of the CDR3 is TGTGCCAGCAGCTCCCCAGGAGGGGGCCGAGGCACCGGGGAGCTGTTTTTT. It encodes CASSSPGGGRGTGELFF.

This chain joins TRBV19 and TRBJ1-1; TRBD1 might be the D (5 bases). Trimming left V 5 bases short and J 1 base short, with 14 bases between. The CDR3 is 15 residues long. The germline V gene has CDR1 LNHDA and CDR2 SQIVND (reference sequence). CDR3 DNA: TGTGCCAGTAGTCTCGACAGAAGGGGGAACACTGAAGCTTTCTTT. Translating gives CASSLDRRGNTEAFF.

The V gene is TRBV6-1, the J gene TRBJ2-3; 10 positions match TRBD2. CDR3 length: 16 amino acids. V was pared by 4 bases and J by 2 bases, with 6 bases of the junction left unmatched. CDR1 and CDR2 (germline): MNHNS, SASEGT. CDR3 loop: CASSGLAGGSTDTQYF. CDR3 coding DNA: TGTGCCAGCAGTGGTTTAGCGGGGGGCTCCACAGATACGCAGTATTTT.

CDR3 sequence (DNA): TGTGCCAGTGCAGAGCGGGAGTCGCAGTATTTT. It codes for CASAERESQYF. The chain recombines TRBV2 with TRBJ2-3; the match to TRBD2 covers 8 bases. This CDR3 is built from 11 residues. V lost 9 bases to trimming and J lost 10 bases; unmatched junction nucleotides: 6. In germline, CDR1 is SNHLY, CDR2 FYNNEI.

This chain uses TRBV7-3 with TRBJ2-4, with 10 nucleotides matching TRBD2. This CDR3 comprises 17 residues. The trim removed 5 bases at V and 8 bases at J, leaving 15 bases unmatched. The germline gives CDR1 SGHTA, CDR2 FQGTGA. Written as DNA, the CDR3 is TGTGCCAGCAGCCCCGGGTGGAGCGGGGGGGCCGAGGACATTCAGTACTTC. Protein: CASSPGWSGGAEDIQYF.

This clone was observed a handful of times. The chain uses TRBV19 and TRBJ2-2; perhaps TRBD1 as D (6 bases). CDR1 and CDR2 (germline): LNHDA, SQIVND (reference sequence). This CDR3 region has 15 residues. V lost 3 bases and J 6 bases, leaving 14 bases between the germline ends. The CDR3 nucleotides are TGTGCCAGTAGTATTTTTGGGCAGGGGCCCGGGGAGCTGTTTTTT. Protein sequence: CASSIFGQGPGELFF.

A few counts support this clone. The chain employs TRBV2 and TRBJ1-2; D not certain. V was clipped by 6 bases and J by 4 bases, with 9 bases between them. The germline V gene encodes CDR1 SNHLY and CDR2 FYNNEI. The CDR3 runs to 12 residues. CDR3 coding DNA: TGTGCCAGCAGGGTGGCAACCTATGGCTACACCTTC. Its translation: CASRVATYGYTF. Combining the CDR3 with reference TRBV2 and TRBJ1-2 gives the whole variable domain EPEVTQTPSHQVTQMGQEVILRCVPISNHLYFYWYRQILGQKVEFLVSFYNNEISEKSEIFDDQFSVERPDGSNFTLKIRSTKLEDSAMYFCASRVATYGYTFGSGTRLTVV.

The V gene is TRBV7-9, the J gene TRBJ2-7; D may be TRBD2 (6 bases). V was shortened by 4 bases and J by 9 bases, with 19 bases between the two germline ends. Germline values: CDR1 SEHNR, CDR2 FQNEAQ (reference sequence). CDR3 length equals 14 residues. CDR3 loop: CASSSRPGLQGQYF. CDR3 sequence (DNA): TGTGCCAGCAGCTCTCGTCCGGGACTCCAAGGGCAGTACTTC.

This sequence joins TRBV2 and TRBJ2-2; 9 nucleotides line up with TRBD2. CDR1 is SNHLY, CDR2 FYNNEI, per germline. The V segment lost 5 bases and the J segment 5 bases; nucleotides outside the gene matches: 12. The CDR3 sequence is 17 residues long. The CDR3 sequence is CASSSRLAGGKTGELFF. The DNA of the CDR3 is TGTGCCAGCAGTAGCCGTTTGGCGGGGGGGAAGACCGGGGAGCTGTTTTTT.

The gene calls are TRBV9 and TRBJ1-1, with TRBD1 as a possible D gene (6 bases). CDR3 length: 17 amino acids. Germline V lookup: CDR1 SGDLS, CDR2 YYNGEE. Trimming took off 4 bases at V and 1 base at J, with 20 bases between the two ends. The CDR3 nucleotides read TGTGCCAGCAGCCCAGCAGTGGGGGTGACAGGGAACACTGAAGCTTTCTTT. Its translation: CASSPAVGVTGNTEAFF. The whole variable domain, remainder taken from reference TRBV9 and TRBJ1-1, is DSGVTQTPKHLITATGQRVTLRCSPRSGDLSVYWYQQSLDQGLQFLIQYYNGEERAKGNILERFSAQQFPDLHSELNLSSLELGDSALYFCASSPAVGVTGNTEAFFGQGTRLTVV.

The V and J genes are TRBV11-2 and TRBJ2-1; 7 nucleotides align to TRBD2. Germline CDR1 and CDR2: SGHAT and FQNNGV. The CDR3 contains 16 residues. V was clipped by 5 bases and J by 2 bases; unmatched bases: 9. The CDR3 DNA is TGTGCCAGCAGCCCCATCGGTCTAGCGGCCTACAATGAGCAGTTCTTC. This encodes CASSPIGLAAYNEQFF.

In its sample, this clone was seen once. V is TRBV5-1 and J is TRBJ1-1; 12 nucleotides line up with TRBD1. The V gene's germline CDR1 is SGHRS and CDR2 YFSETQ. The CDR3 contains 19 residues. V was pared by 0 bases and J by 7 bases, with 16 bases of the junction left unmatched. The CDR3 sequence is CASSLVVFTGTGGLDEAFF. In DNA form, the CDR3 reads TGCGCCAGCAGCTTGGTCGTCTTTACCGGGACAGGGGGCTTGGATGAAGCTTTCTTT.

The chain joins TRBV7-9 to TRBJ1-2; 9 bases line up with TRBD1. Germline assignment: CDR1 SEHNR and CDR2 FQNEAQ (reference sequence). Trimming at V came to 5 bases and at J to 2 bases, leaving 9 bases not matched to a gene. CDR3 length: 16 residues. The CDR3 DNA reads TGTGCCAGCAGCCCGGGACAGGGAGGAGTCAACTATGGCTACACCTTC. The encoded protein is CASSPGQGGVNYGYTF.

V and J are TRBV15 and TRBJ1-1; D gene unclear. Trimming removed 5 bases at V and 1 base at J, with 11 bases between. CDR3 length: 14 amino acids. Germline CDR1 is LNHNV and CDR2 is YYDKDF (reference sequence). The CDR3, as DNA: TGTGCCACCAGCCCACGTCGGGGGAACACTGAAGCTTTCTTT. As protein: CATSPRRGNTEAFF.

This rearrangement joins TRBV27 to TRBJ2-5; TRBD2 agrees at 13 bases. CDR3 length: 15 amino acids. V was clipped by 4 bases and J by 5 bases; unmatched bases: 4. Germline V gene sequence: CDR1 MNHEY, CDR2 SMNVEV (reference sequence). The CDR3 DNA reads TGTGCCAGCAGTTCCGGGACTAGCGGGAAGGAGACCCAGTACTTC. It yields the protein CASSSGTSGKETQYF.

This clone was counted a few times. The chain carries TRBV18 and TRBJ2-1; 14 bases map to TRBD2. Trimming cost V 3 bases and J 5 bases; bases outside gene matches: 15. Germline V gene sequence: CDR1 KGHSH, CDR2 LQKENI. This CDR3 contains 20 residues. DNA for the CDR3: TGTGCCAGCTCACCCGAAGGACTAGCGGGAGGTCTTCGGGCGCACAATGAGCAGTTCTTC. It is translated as CASSPEGLAGGLRAHNEQFF.

Only a few counts were recorded for this clone. The J gene is TRBJ2-1, the V gene TRBV19, with D perhaps TRBD1 (6 bases). The germline V gene encodes CDR1 LNHDA and CDR2 SQIVND (reference sequence). This CDR3 has 14 amino acids. Between the trimmed V and J ends, which lost 3 bases and 0 bases, there was a span of 6 bases. The CDR3 region has the DNA TGTGCCAGTAGTATGGACAGCTCCTACAATGAGCAGTTCTTC. It is translated as CASSMDSSYNEQFF.

This chain uses TRBV10-3 with TRBJ2-4; perhaps TRBD1 as D (6 bases). The ends were cut back, 0 bases at V and 6 bases at J, with 12 bases in the middle. The CDR3 has 15 amino acids. Germline loops: CDR1 ENHRY, CDR2 SYGVKD. The CDR3: CAISESQGYANIQYF. CDR3 bases: TGTGCCATCAGTGAGTCGCAGGGGTATGCAAACATTCAGTACTTC.

This clone was seen only a few times. The J gene is TRBJ2-1, the V gene TRBV7-6; 11 positions match TRBD2. Germline CDR1 reads SGHVS; CDR2 reads FNYEAQ. The V and J ends lost 6 bases and 3 bases, in that order; junction bases with no gene match: 10. This CDR3 spans 17 amino acids. This chain's CDR3 is CASSLLTGTSGYNEQFF. In nucleotides, the CDR3 is TGTGCCAGCAGTCTACTAACCGGGACTAGCGGCTACAATGAGCAGTTCTTC.

The chain combines TRBV4-1 with TRBJ2-1; TRBD1 agrees at 9 bases. Per the germline V gene, CDR1 is MGHRA and CDR2 is YSYEKL. CDR3 size: 16 residues. Trimming removed 3 bases from V and 2 bases from J; junction bases left unmatched: 5. The CDR3 here is CASSQINRGPYNEQFF. The DNA of the CDR3 is TGCGCCAGCAGCCAGATAAACAGGGGGCCCTACAATGAGCAGTTCTTC.

As to this clone: One end of the junction is discordant with germline, which a read error may explain. For the CDR3, the DNA is TGTGCTAGCAGCCAGGGACACAATCAGCCCCAGCATTTT. Translating it yields CASSQGHNQPQHF. This rearrangement joins TRBV7-7 to TRBJ1-5; tentatively, D is TRBD1 (6 bases). The germline V gene encodes CDR1 SSHAT and CDR2 FNYEAQ (reference sequence). The CDR3 has 13 amino acids.

The chain employs TRBV5-6 and TRBJ1-5; 7 nucleotides match TRBD1. Germline lookup yields CDR1 SGHDT and CDR2 YYEEEE. The CDR3 is 17 amino acids. J was trimmed by 11 bases and V by 0 bases; bases with no gene match: 17. The CDR3 here is CASSLALGQISLEAQHF. The CDR3 bases are TGTGCCAGCAGCTTGGCCTTGGGACAGATCTCCCTCGAAGCCCAGCATTTT.

In its sample, this clone was seen once. This chain connects TRBV6-1 to TRBJ1-3, with D possibly TRBD1 on 5 matching bases. The CDR3 totals 17 residues. The germline gives CDR1 MNHNS, CDR2 SASEGT. V was cut by 1 base and J by 0 bases, with 13 bases left in between. The CDR3 spells CASSEGLGVLSGNTIYF. In DNA, the CDR3 is TGTGCCAGCAGTGAAGGACTAGGGGTGCTCTCTGGAAACACCATATATTTT.